This T cell receptor beta chain was captured by sequencing in a study of patients and donors after allogeneic stem cell transplantation. Per the germline V gene, CDR1 is KGHSH and CDR2 is LQKENI. Trimming shortened V by 2 bases and J by 2 bases, and 16 bases separated the two germline ends. CDR3 size: 17 residues. This clonotype was picked up a small number of times. TCRdb used MiXCR to reprocess the RT-PCR reads, holding one entry per CDR3 protein. The sample carries approximately 150,000 distinct CDR3 sequences, over 25% recorded once. Specimen: blood, either unsorted or a sorted T cell fraction (not recorded which). V usage is TRBV18 and J usage is TRBJ1-3, with D possibly being TRBD1 (5 bases). The receptor's source is a human donor who was either an allogeneic HSCT recipient or a stem cell or donor lymphocyte infusion donor (not recorded which). It is not recorded whose cells these are; they may come from a transplant donor. In nucleotides, the CDR3 is TGTGCCAGCTCACCATCTGAGGGAACGGGGCCTGGAAACACCATATATTTT. Amino acids: CASSPSEGTGPGNTIYF.